These T cell receptor beta chains were read from a single sample in a study of blood T cell repertoires in COVID-19. The method was immunoSEQ multiplex PCR; TCRdb's version includes in-frame clones alone and lacks a portion of them. The sample shows about 190,000 clones, roughly four fifths of them seen only once. Sequenced: peripheral blood. The receptor source for this set is a man over 45 who had recovered from COVID-19. Both conserved end residues are part of each CDR3. The D gene is left open where the match is weak. Clone size, where shown, is once, few, many, or a class for clones that have expanded.

v_gene,d_gene,j_gene,abundance,CDR3aa,CDR3nt
TRBV27,TRBD1,TRBJ1-1,.,CASSLVGDRGNTEAFF,TGTGCCAGCAGTCTAGTGGGCGACAGGGGGAACACTGAAGCTTTCTTT
TRBV5-1,.,TRBJ1-5,.,CASSLSPGKGDQPQHF,TGCGCCAGCAGCTTGAGCCCGGGAAAGGGGGATCAGCCCCAGCATTTT
TRBV14,TRBD1,TRBJ1-2,.,CASSQPGGHYGYTF,TGTGCCAGCAGCCAACCAGGGGGCCACTATGGCTACACCTTC
TRBV30,.,TRBJ1-1,.,CARSGMNTEAFF,TGTGCTAGGTCCGGGATGAACACTGAAGCTTTCTTT
TRBV30,.,TRBJ1-3,once,CAWSFEAFGNTIYF,TGTGCCTGGAGTTTTGAGGCGTTCGGAAACACCATATATTTT
TRBV7-2,.,TRBJ2-5,.,CASREPGLTEETQYF,TGTGCCAGCAGAGAACCGGGACTTACCGAAGAGACCCAGTACTTC
TRBV12-3/TRBV12-4,.,TRBJ1-2,.,CASRSRGSYTF,TGTGCCAGCAGGTCCAGGGGAAGCTACACCTTC
TRBV5-4,TRBD2,TRBJ2-3,.,CASSLGSGTRENTQYF,TGTGCCAGCAGCTTGGGTAGCGGGACTCGGGAAAATACGCAGTATTTT
TRBV30,.,TRBJ1-5,.,CAWSPAGAQPQHF,TGTGCCTGGAGCCCGGCAGGGGCTCAGCCCCAGCATTTT
TRBV5-4,TRBD2,TRBJ2-5,.,CASSLVGLERETQYF,TGTGCCAGCAGCTTGGTGGGACTAGAAAGAGAGACCCAGTACTTC